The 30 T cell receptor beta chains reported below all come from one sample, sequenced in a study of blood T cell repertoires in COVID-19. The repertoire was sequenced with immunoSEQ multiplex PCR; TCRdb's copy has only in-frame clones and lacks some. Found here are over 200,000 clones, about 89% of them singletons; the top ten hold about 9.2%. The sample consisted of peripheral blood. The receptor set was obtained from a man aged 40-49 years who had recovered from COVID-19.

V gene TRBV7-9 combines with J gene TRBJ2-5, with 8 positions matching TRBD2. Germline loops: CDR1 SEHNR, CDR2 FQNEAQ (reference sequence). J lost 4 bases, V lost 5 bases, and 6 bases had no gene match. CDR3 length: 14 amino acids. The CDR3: CASSLGLVVETQYF. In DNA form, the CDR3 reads TGTGCCAGCAGCCTGGGACTAGTGGTAGAGACCCAGTACTTC.

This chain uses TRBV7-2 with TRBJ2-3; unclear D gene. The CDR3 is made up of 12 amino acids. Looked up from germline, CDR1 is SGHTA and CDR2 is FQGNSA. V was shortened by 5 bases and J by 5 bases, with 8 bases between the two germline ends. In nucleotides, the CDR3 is TGTGCCAGCAGCCCTTTAAAAGATACGCAGTATTTT. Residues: CASSPLKDTQYF.

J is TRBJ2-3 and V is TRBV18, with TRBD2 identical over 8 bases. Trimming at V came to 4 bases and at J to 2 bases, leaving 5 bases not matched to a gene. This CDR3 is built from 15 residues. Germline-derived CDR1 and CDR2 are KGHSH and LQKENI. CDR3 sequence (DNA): TGTGCCAGCTCACTGAGCGGGGGCCTCACAGATACGCAGTATTTT. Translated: CASSLSGGLTDTQYF. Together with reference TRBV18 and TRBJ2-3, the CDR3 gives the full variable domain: NAGVMQNPRHLVRRRGQEARLRCSPMKGHSHVYWYRQLPEEGLKFMVYLQKENIIDESGMPKERFSAEFPKEGPSILRIQQVVRGDSAAYFCASSLSGGLTDTQYFGPGTRLTVL.

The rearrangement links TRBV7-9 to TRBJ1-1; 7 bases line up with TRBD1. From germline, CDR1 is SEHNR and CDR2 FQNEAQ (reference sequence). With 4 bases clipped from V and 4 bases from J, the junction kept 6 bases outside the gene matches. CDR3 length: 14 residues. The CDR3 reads CASSSAAGGTEAFF. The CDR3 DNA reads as TGTGCCAGCAGCTCTGCGGCAGGGGGCACTGAAGCTTTCTTT.

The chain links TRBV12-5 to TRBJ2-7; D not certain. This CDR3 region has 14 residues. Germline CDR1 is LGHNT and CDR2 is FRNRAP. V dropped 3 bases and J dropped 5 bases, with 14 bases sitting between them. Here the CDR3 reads CASGLGLVLDEQYF. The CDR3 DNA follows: TGTGCTAGTGGTTTAGGCCTAGTTCTCGACGAGCAGTACTTC.

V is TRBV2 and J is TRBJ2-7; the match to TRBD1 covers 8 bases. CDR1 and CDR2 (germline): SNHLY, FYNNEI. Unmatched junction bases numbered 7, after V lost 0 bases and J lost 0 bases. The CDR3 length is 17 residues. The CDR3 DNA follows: TGTGCCAGCAGTGAAGCTGTGCGGGACAGGTTCTCCTACGAGCAGTACTTC. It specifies CASSEAVRDRFSYEQYF.

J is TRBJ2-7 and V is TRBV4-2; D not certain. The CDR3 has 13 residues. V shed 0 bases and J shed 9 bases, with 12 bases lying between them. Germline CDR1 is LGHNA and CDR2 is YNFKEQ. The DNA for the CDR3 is TGTGCCAGCAGCCAAGATGTGTCTACGGGGCAGTACTTC. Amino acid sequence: CASSQDVSTGQYF.

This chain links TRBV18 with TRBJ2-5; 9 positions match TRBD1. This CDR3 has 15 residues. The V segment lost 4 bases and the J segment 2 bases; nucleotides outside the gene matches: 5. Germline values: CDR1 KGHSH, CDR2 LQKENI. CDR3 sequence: CASSQGGQGQETQYF. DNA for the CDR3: TGTGCCAGCTCACAGGGCGGACAGGGGCAAGAGACCCAGTACTTC.

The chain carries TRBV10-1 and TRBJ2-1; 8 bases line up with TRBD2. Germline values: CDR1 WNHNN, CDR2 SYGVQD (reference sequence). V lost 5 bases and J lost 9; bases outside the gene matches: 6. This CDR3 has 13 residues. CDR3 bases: TGCGCCAGCAGTAGCGGGGGTCGGGGTGAGCAGTTCTTC. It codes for CASSSGGRGEQFF.

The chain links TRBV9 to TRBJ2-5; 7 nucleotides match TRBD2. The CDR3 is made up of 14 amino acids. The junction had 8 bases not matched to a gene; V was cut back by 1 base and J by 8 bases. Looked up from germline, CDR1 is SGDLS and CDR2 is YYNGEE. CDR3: CASSVWGGSDTQYF. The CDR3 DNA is TGTGCCAGCAGCGTATGGGGCGGGAGTGATACCCAGTACTTC.

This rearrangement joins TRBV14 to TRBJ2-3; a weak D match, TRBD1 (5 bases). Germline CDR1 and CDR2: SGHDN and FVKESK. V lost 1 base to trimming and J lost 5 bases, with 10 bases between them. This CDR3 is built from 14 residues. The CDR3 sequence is CASSQGLRGDTQYF. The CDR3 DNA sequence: TGTGCCAGCAGCCAAGGGTTAAGGGGAGATACGCAGTATTTT.

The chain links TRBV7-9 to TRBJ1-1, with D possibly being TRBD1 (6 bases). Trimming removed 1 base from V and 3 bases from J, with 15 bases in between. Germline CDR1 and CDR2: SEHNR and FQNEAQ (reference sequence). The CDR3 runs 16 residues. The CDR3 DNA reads TGTGCCAGCAGCTTAGACCAGGGGCGGCCCTACACTGAAGCTTTCTTT. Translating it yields CASSLDQGRPYTEAFF.

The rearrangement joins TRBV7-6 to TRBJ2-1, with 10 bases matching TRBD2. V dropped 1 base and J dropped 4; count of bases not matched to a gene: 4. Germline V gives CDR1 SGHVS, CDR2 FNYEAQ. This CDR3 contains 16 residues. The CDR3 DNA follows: TGTGCCAGCAGCTTAGAGGCTAGCGGGAGATACAATGAGCAGTTCTTC. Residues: CASSLEASGRYNEQFF.

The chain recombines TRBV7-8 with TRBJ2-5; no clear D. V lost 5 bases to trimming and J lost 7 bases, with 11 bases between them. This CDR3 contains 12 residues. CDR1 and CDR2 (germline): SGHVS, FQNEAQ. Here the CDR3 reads CASSPLSRTQYF. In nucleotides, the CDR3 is TGTGCCAGCAGCCCCCTTTCGCGGACCCAGTACTTC. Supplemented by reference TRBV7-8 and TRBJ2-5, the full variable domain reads GAGVSQSPRYKVAKRGQDVALRCDPISGHVSLFWYQQALGQGPEFLTYFQNEAQLDKSGLPSDRFFAERPEGSVSTLKIQRTQQEDSAVYLCASSPLSRTQYFGPGTRLLVL.

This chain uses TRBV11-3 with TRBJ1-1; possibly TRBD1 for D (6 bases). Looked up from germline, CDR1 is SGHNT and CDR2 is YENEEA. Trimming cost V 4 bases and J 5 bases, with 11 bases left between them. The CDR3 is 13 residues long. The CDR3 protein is CASSSDRTTEAFF. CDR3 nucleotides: TGTGCCAGCAGCTCGGACAGAACGACTGAAGCTTTCTTT.

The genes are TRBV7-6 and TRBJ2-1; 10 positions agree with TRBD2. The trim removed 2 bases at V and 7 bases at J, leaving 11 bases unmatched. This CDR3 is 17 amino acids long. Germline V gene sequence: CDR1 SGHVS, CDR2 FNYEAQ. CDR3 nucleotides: TGTGCCAGCAGCTTACCAGCTCTAGCGGGGGAGTTAAATGAGCAGTTCTTC. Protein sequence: CASSLPALAGELNEQFF.

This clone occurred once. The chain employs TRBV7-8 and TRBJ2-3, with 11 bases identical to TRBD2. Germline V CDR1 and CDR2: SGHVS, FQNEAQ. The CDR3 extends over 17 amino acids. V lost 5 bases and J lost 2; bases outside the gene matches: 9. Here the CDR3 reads CASSLPTSGALTDTQYF. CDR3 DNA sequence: TGTGCCAGCAGCCTGCCGACTAGCGGGGCTCTCACAGATACGCAGTATTTT. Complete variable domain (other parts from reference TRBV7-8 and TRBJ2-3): GAGVSQSPRYKVAKRGQDVALRCDPISGHVSLFWYQQALGQGPEFLTYFQNEAQLDKSGLPSDRFFAERPEGSVSTLKIQRTQQEDSAVYLCASSLPTSGALTDTQYFGPGTRLTVL.

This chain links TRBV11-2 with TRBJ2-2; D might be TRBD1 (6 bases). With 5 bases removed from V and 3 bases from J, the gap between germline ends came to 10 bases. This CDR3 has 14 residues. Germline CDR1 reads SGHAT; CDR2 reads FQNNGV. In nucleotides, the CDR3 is TGTGCCAGCAGCCCCGGGACACACACCGGGGAGCTGTTTTTT. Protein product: CASSPGTHTGELFF. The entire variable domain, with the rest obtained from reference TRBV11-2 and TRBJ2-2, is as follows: EAGVAQSPRYKIIEKRQSVAFWCNPISGHATLYWYQQILGQGPKLLIQFQNNGVVDDSQLPKDRFSAERLKGVDSTLKIQPAKLEDSAVYLCASSPGTHTGELFFGEGSRLTVL.

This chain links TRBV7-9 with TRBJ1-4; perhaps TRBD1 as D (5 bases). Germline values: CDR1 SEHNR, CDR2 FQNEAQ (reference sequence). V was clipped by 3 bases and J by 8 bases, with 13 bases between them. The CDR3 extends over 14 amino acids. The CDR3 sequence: CASSFRVGSEKLFF. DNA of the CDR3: TGTGCCAGCAGCTTCAGGGTGGGGTCGGAAAAACTGTTTTTT.

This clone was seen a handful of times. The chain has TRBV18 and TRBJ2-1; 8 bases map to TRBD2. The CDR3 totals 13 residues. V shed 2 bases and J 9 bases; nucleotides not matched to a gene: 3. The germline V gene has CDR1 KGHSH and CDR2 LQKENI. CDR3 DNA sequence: TGTGCCAGCTCACCAAGCAGCGGGGGTGAGCAGTTCTTC. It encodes CASSPSSGGEQFF.

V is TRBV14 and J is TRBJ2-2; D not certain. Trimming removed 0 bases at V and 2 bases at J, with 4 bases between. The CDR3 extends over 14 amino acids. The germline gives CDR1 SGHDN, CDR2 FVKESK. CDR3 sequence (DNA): TGTGCCAGCAGCCAAGATCTCAACACCGGGGAGCTGTTTTTT. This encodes CASSQDLNTGELFF.

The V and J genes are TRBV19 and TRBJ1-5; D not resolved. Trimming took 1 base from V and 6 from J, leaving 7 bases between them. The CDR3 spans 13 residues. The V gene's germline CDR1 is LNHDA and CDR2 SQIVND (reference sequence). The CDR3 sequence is CASSIGRLQPQHF. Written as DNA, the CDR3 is TGTGCCAGTAGTATAGGTCGTCTTCAGCCCCAGCATTTT. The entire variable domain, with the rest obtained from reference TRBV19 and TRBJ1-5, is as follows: DGGITQSPKYLFRKEGQNVTLSCEQNLNHDAMYWYRQDPGQGLRLIYYSQIVNDFQKGDIAEGYSVSREKKESFPLTVTSAQKNPTAFYLCASSIGRLQPQHFGDGTRLSIL.

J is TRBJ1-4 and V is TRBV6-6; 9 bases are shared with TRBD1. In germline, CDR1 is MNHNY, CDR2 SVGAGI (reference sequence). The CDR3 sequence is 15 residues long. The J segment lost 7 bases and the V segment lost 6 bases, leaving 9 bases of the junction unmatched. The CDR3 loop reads CASSSTGGASEKLFF. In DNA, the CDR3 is TGTGCCAGCAGCTCTACAGGGGGCGCGAGTGAAAAACTGTTTTTT.

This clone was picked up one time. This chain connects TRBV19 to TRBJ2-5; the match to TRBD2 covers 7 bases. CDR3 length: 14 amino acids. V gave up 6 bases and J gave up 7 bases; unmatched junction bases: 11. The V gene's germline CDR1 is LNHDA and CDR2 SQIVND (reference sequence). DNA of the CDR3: TGTGCCAGTAGGGATGCAGCGGAGCGGGGGACCCAGTACTTC. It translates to CASRDAAERGTQYF.

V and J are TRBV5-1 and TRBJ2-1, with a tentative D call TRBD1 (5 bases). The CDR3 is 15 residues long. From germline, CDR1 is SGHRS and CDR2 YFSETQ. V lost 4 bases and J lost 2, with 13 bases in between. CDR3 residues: CASSPDTGPYNEQFF. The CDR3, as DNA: TGCGCCAGCAGCCCGGACACTGGTCCCTACAATGAGCAGTTCTTC.

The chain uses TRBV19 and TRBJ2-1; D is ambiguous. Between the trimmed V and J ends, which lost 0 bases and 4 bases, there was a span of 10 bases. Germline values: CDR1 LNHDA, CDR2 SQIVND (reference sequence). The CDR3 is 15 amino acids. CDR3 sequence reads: CASSIDRNAYNEQFF. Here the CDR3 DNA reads TGTGCCAGTAGTATAGACAGGAACGCATACAATGAGCAGTTCTTC.

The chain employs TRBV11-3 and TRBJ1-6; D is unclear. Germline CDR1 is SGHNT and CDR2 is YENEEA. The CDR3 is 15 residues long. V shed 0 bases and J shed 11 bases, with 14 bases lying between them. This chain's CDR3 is CASSLDPGPGTPLHF. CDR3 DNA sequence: TGTGCCAGCAGCTTAGATCCTGGTCCGGGGACACCCCTCCACTTT. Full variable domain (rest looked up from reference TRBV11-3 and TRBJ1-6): EAGVVQSPRYKIIEKKQPVAFWCNPISGHNTLYWYLQNLGQGPELLIRYENEEAVDDSQLPKDRFSAERLKGVDSTLKIQPAELGDSAVYLCASSLDPGPGTPLHFGNGTRLTVT.

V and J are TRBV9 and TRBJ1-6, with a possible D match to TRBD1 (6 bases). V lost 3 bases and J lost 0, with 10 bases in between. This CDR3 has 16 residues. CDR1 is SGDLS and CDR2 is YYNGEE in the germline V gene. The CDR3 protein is CASSARGSSYNSPLHF. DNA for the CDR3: TGTGCCAGCAGCGCCAGGGGTAGCTCCTATAATTCACCCCTCCACTTT.

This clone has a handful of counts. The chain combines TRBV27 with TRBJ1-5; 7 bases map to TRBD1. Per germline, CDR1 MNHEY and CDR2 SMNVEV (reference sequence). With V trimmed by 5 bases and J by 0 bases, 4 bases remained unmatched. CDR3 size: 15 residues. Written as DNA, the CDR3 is TGTGCCAGCAGTCCGACAGGGAATAGCAATCAGCCCCAGCATTTT. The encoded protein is CASSPTGNSNQPQHF.

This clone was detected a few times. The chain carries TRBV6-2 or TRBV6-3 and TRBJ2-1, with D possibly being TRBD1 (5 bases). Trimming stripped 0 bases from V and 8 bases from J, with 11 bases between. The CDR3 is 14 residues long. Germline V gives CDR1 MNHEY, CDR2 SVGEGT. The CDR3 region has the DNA TGTGCCAGCAGTTACTCGAGACAGACTCATGAGCAGTTCTTC. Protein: CASSYSRQTHEQFF.